Sequencing of this T cell receptor beta chain was carried out in a study of T cell changes during pregnancy in multiple sclerosis. This CDR3 comprises 17 residues. With V trimmed by 1 base and J by 0 bases, 6 bases remained unmatched. Germline V gives CDR1 SGHNT, CDR2 YENEEA. Repertoires were generated with immunoSEQ multiplex PCR, while TCRdb's copy carries only in-frame clones and drops some. The table includes tens of thousands of clones, approximately 90% detected once. This clonotype was sampled from a female donor with multiple sclerosis, enrolled in a pregnancy study. The chain joins TRBV11-3 to TRBJ1-2; 9 positions match TRBD1. This sample comprised peripheral blood, obtained in the first trimester of pregnancy. This chain's CDR3 is CASSLGTGELANYGYTF. The CDR3 DNA is TGTGCCAGCAGCTTAGGGACAGGGGAGTTGGCTAACTATGGCTACACCTTC. Variable domain in full (rest from reference TRBV11-3 and TRBJ1-2): EAGVVQSPRYKIIEKKQPVAFWCNPISGHNTLYWYLQNLGQGPELLIRYENEEAVDDSQLPKDRFSAERLKGVDSTLKIQPAELGDSAVYLCASSLGTGELANYGYTFGSGTRLTVV.